The 25 T cell receptor beta chains given below trace back to one sample, sequenced in a study of T cell clonotyping in hematopoietic cell transplantation (dated by TCRdb to the early 2020s). The method was the immunoSEQ multiplex PCR assay. Entries here come from immuneACCESS through TCRdb and include only in-frame sequences with V and J called. Some clones fail to appear in such tables; in the studies checked, an unresolved V gene covers under half of the shortfall, and the cause of the remainder is unknown. Recorded for this sample are about 76,000 clones; less than 96% of them occurred a single time. The ten largest clones capture about 1.8% of the sample. Interpreted using the paper, the time point label stands for: recipient sample about 28 days before transplant, after cytoreduction. Sequences were derived from peripheral blood mononuclear cells, sampled before stem cell transplant. All receptors derive from a woman between 45 and 65 years old with acute myeloid leukemia. Some clones in this sample may be carry-over from other donors' samples.

The sample holds a few counts of this clone. V gene TRBV6-5 combines with J gene TRBJ1-2; 9 nucleotides align to TRBD1. Germline V gene data show CDR1 as MNHEY and CDR2 as SVGAGI. The CDR3 sequence is 15 residues long. Germline trimming cut 6 bases from V and 0 bases from J; bases unmatched to any gene: 5. The CDR3 nucleotides are TGTGCCAGCAGGGGACAGGGAGGTTCTAACTATGGCTACACCTTC. Translation gives CASRGQGGSNYGYTF.

The V call is TRBV4-2, the J call TRBJ2-3, with D uncertain. This CDR3 region has 13 residues. V lost 0 bases to trimming and J lost 6 bases, with 7 bases between them. Germline assignment: CDR1 LGHNA and CDR2 YNFKEQ. The CDR3 sequence: CASSQDLTDTQYF. In nucleotides, the CDR3 is TGTGCCAGCAGCCAAGATTTGACCGATACGCAGTATTTT.

The CDR3 DNA reads as TGTGCCAGCAGCTTCACAACCGTCAATGAGCAGTTCTTC. Translating gives CASSFTTVNEQFF. The chain links TRBV7-2 to TRBJ2-1; D call uncertain. The germline V gene has CDR1 SGHTA and CDR2 FQGNSA. This CDR3 has 13 residues. Between the trimmed V and J ends, which lost 3 bases and 6 bases, there was a span of 9 bases.

This sequence joins TRBV13 and TRBJ1-2; no firm D call. CDR1 and CDR2 (germline): PRHDT, FYEKMQ (reference sequence). The V gene lost 11 bases and the J gene lost 4 bases, with 11 bases spanning the gap. CDR3 length: 11 residues. CDR3 coding DNA: TGTGCCTGCGGGAGGTCCTATGGCTACACCTTC. Encoded protein: CACGRSYGYTF.

CDR3 in DNA: TGTGCCAGCAGTTACGGCAGGGCGAACACCGGGGAGCTGTTTTTT. Protein: CASSYGRANTGELFF. The chain is built from TRBV6-5 and TRBJ2-2; a weak D match, TRBD1 (5 bases). CDR1 is MNHEY and CDR2 is SVGAGI in the germline V gene. The CDR3 extends over 15 amino acids. The ends were cut back, 2 bases at V and 0 bases at J, with 7 bases in the middle.

The rearrangement uses TRBV30 and TRBJ2-5, with 9 positions matching TRBD2. CDR3 length: 14 residues. Germline CDR1 and CDR2: GTSNPN and SVGIG (reference sequence). V gave up 8 bases and J gave up 4 bases; unmatched junction bases: 11. In nucleotides, the CDR3 is TGTGCCGTCAGGGCGGGAGGGCCGACAGAGACCCAGTACTTC. Protein: CAVRAGGPTETQYF.

The rearrangement links TRBV7-2 to TRBJ1-2; D unresolved. Per the germline V gene, CDR1 is SGHTA and CDR2 is FQGNSA. This CDR3 region has 16 residues. Trimming removed 5 bases from V and 4 bases from J, with 20 bases in between. CDR3 residues: CASSARRTFPSYGYTF. CDR3 nucleotides: TGTGCCAGCAGCGCCCGCCGGACCTTTCCGTCCTATGGCTACACCTTC. Combining the CDR3 with reference TRBV7-2 and TRBJ1-2 gives the whole variable domain GAGVSQSPSNKVTEKGKDVELRCDPISGHTALYWYRQSLGQGLEFLIYFQGNSAPDKSGLPSDRFSAERTGGSVSTLTIQRTQQEDSAVYLCASSARRTFPSYGYTFGSGTRLTVV.

V usage is TRBV7-6 and J usage is TRBJ1-1; D gene unclear. CDR1 and CDR2 from the germline V gene are SGHVS and FNYEAQ. The CDR3 consists of 13 residues. Trimming cost V 5 bases and J 6 bases, with 13 bases left between them. The CDR3 sequence: CASSPGGLSEAFF. The DNA for the CDR3 is TGTGCCAGCAGCCCCGGCGGGTTGTCTGAAGCTTTCTTT.

V is TRBV6-1 and J is TRBJ1-4, with D uncertain. Germline-derived CDR1 and CDR2 are MNHNS and SASEGT. Trimming pared 8 bases from V and 0 bases from J, leaving 10 bases between. CDR3 length equals 14 residues. The CDR3 DNA is TGTGCCAGCCGACGATCCTCAACTAATGAAAAACTGTTTTTT. Its translation is CASRRSSTNEKLFF.

V is TRBV6-1 and J is TRBJ1-1; 7 nucleotides match TRBD1. The V gene end was trimmed by 4 bases and the J gene end by 2 bases; junction bases not matched to a gene: 7. Germline values: CDR1 MNHNS, CDR2 SASEGT. This CDR3 has 15 residues. CDR3 in amino acids: CASSGGDSLNTEAFF. The CDR3 nucleotides read TGTGCCAGCAGTGGCGGGGACAGCCTAAACACTGAAGCTTTCTTT.

The V gene is TRBV28, the J gene TRBJ2-7; TRBD1 matches at 8 bases. The CDR3 spans 14 residues. Germline values: CDR1 MDHEN, CDR2 SYDVKM. With V trimmed by 7 bases and J by 5 bases, 10 bases remained unmatched. In DNA form, the CDR3 reads TGTGCCAGCACTTCAGGACAGGGTAGCCACGAGCAGTACTTC. Encoded protein: CASTSGQGSHEQYF.

This sequence joins TRBV27 and TRBJ1-1; D is possibly TRBD1 (6 bases). V lost 2 bases to trimming and J lost 10 bases, with 14 bases between them. Germline CDR1 is MNHEY and CDR2 is SMNVEV (reference sequence). The CDR3 has 13 amino acids. CDR3 bases: TGTGCCAGCAGTTTAGTAGCAGGGGAGGGAGCTTTCTTT. This encodes CASSLVAGEGAFF.

The rearrangement joins TRBV7-9 to TRBJ1-2; TRBD1 aligns across 7 bases. The CDR3 extends over 15 amino acids. Germline CDR1 reads SEHNR; CDR2 reads FQNEAQ (reference sequence). Germline trimming cut 5 bases from V and 2 bases from J; bases unmatched to any gene: 8. The CDR3 region is CASSPNQGGNYGYTF. In DNA, the CDR3 is TGTGCCAGCAGCCCCAATCAGGGGGGAAACTATGGCTACACCTTC.

The rearrangement links TRBV14 to TRBJ1-1; no clear D gene. The CDR3 totals 13 residues. Per the germline V gene, CDR1 is SGHDN and CDR2 is FVKESK. The V gene lost 5 bases and the J gene lost 2 bases, with 9 bases spanning the gap. CDR3 amino acids: CASSYIDNTEAFF. The CDR3 bases are TGTGCCAGCAGCTACATCGACAACACTGAAGCTTTCTTT.

The chain recombines TRBV4-1 with TRBJ2-7; TRBD2 matches 13 bases. The junction had 7 bases not matched to a gene; V was cut back by 1 base and J by 1 base. Looked up from germline, CDR1 is MGHRA and CDR2 is YSYEKL. The CDR3 has 18 amino acids. CDR3 sequence reads: CASSQGTLGLAGSYEQYF. The CDR3 DNA sequence: TGCGCCAGCAGCCAAGGGACTTTGGGACTAGCGGGATCCTACGAGCAGTACTTC.

This clone was detected only once. The chain has TRBV30 and TRBJ2-2, with D possibly being TRBD1 (5 bases). V shed 3 bases and J shed 5 bases, with 7 bases lying between them. Per the germline V gene, CDR1 is GTSNPN and CDR2 is SVGIG (reference sequence). The CDR3 consists of 12 residues. For the CDR3, the DNA is TGTGCCTGGAGGCCAGGGACCGGGGAGCTGTTTTTT. Encoded protein: CAWRPGTGELFF. The full variable domain, with the rest looked up from reference TRBV30 and TRBJ2-2, is SQTIHQWPATLVQPVGSPLSLECTVEGTSNPNLYWYRQAAGRGLQLLFYSVGIGQISSEVPQNLSASRPQDRQFILSSKKLLLSDSGFYLCAWRPGTGELFFGEGSRLTVL.

This rearrangement joins TRBV7-8 to TRBJ1-3, with 8 bases that match TRBD1. The germline V gene encodes CDR1 SGHVS and CDR2 FQNEAQ. The CDR3 has 16 amino acids. Trimming cost V 0 bases and J 2 bases; bases outside gene matches: 3. Here the CDR3 DNA reads TGTGCCAGCAGCTTAGCACAGGACAGGGCTGGAAACACCATATATTTT. This translates into CASSLAQDRAGNTIYF.

The chain employs TRBV30 and TRBJ2-7; weak D call: TRBD2 (6 bases). V lost 4 bases and J lost 2, with 12 bases in between. Germline CDR1 GTSNPN, CDR2 SVGIG (reference sequence). The CDR3 has 13 amino acids. The CDR3 DNA follows: TGTGCCTGGAAGCCCCCGGGGGCCTACGAGCAGTACTTC. It codes for CAWKPPGAYEQYF. Full variable domain (remainder filled in from reference TRBV30 and TRBJ2-7): SQTIHQWPATLVQPVGSPLSLECTVEGTSNPNLYWYRQAAGRGLQLLFYSVGIGQISSEVPQNLSASRPQDRQFILSSKKLLLSDSGFYLCAWKPPGAYEQYFGPGTRLTVT.

This sequence joins TRBV30 and TRBJ1-1; tentatively, D is TRBD1 (5 bases). V was pared by 6 bases and J by 1 base, with 12 bases between. The V gene's germline CDR1 is GTSNPN and CDR2 SVGIG (reference sequence). This CDR3 has 13 amino acids. CDR3: CACRRQTNTEAFF. Written as DNA, the CDR3 is TGTGCCTGCCGGAGACAGACGAACACTGAAGCTTTCTTT.

The rearrangement links TRBV19 to TRBJ2-4; the D is unclear. The V gene's germline CDR1 is LNHDA and CDR2 SQIVND (reference sequence). The CDR3 contains 16 residues. Trimming pared 3 bases from V and 2 bases from J, leaving 14 bases between. CDR3 protein: CASSIGLVGTKNIQYF. In nucleotides, the CDR3 is TGTGCCAGTAGTATCGGGCTTGTTGGAACCAAAAACATTCAGTACTTC.

This chain uses TRBV4-1 with TRBJ1-4; D not resolved. V lost 2 bases and J 0 bases, leaving 10 bases between the germline ends. The CDR3 is 16 residues long. CDR1 is MGHRA, CDR2 YSYEKL, per germline. This chain's CDR3 is CASSQPATPTNEKLFF. CDR3 DNA sequence: TGCGCCAGCAGCCAACCCGCGACACCAACTAATGAAAAACTGTTTTTT.

V and J are TRBV19 and TRBJ2-3, with 7 bases fitting TRBD2. The germline V gene encodes CDR1 LNHDA and CDR2 SQIVND (reference sequence). CDR3 length: 14 residues. V was pared by 10 bases and J by 2 bases, with 9 bases of the junction left unmatched. CDR3 in amino acids: CATSRGVHTDTQYF. The CDR3 bases are TGTGCCACCTCACGGGGGGTTCACACAGATACGCAGTATTTT. The variable domain in full, completed from reference TRBV19 and TRBJ2-3, reads DGGITQSPKYLFRKEGQNVTLSCEQNLNHDAMYWYRQDPGQGLRLIYYSQIVNDFQKGDIAEGYSVSREKKESFPLTVTSAQKNPTAFYLCATSRGVHTDTQYFGPGTRLTVL.

The chain recombines TRBV19 with TRBJ2-3; D unresolved. The germline CDR1 and CDR2 sequences are LNHDA and SQIVND (reference sequence). Trimming pared 3 bases from V and 0 bases from J, leaving 13 bases between. The CDR3 is 16 amino acids. The CDR3 loop is CASSMGSQASTDTQYF. CDR3 coding DNA: TGTGCCAGTAGTATGGGCTCTCAGGCCAGCACAGATACGCAGTATTTT. The variable domain in full, with the rest retrieved from reference TRBV19 and TRBJ2-3, is DGGITQSPKYLFRKEGQNVTLSCEQNLNHDAMYWYRQDPGQGLRLIYYSQIVNDFQKGDIAEGYSVSREKKESFPLTVTSAQKNPTAFYLCASSMGSQASTDTQYFGPGTRLTVL.

The V call is TRBV16, the J call TRBJ1-5, with D uncertain. Trimming removed 0 bases from V and 5 bases from J, with 5 bases in between. The CDR3 runs 13 residues. Germline V gene sequence: CDR1 KGHSY, CDR2 FQNENV. The CDR3: CASSQSGDQPQHF. The CDR3 region has the DNA TGTGCCAGCAGCCAATCGGGAGATCAGCCCCAGCATTTT.

V and J are TRBV14 and TRBJ2-2; 12 bases align to TRBD2. Trimming at V came to 1 base and at J to 2 bases, leaving 2 bases not matched to a gene. The CDR3 is made up of 17 amino acids. The germline V gene has CDR1 SGHDN and CDR2 FVKESK. The CDR3 coding sequence is TGTGCCAGCAGCCAAGCTAGCGGGAGGGCCAACACCGGGGAGCTGTTTTTT. Encoded protein: CASSQASGRANTGELFF.